The source of this T cell receptor beta chain is a study of beta chain features in type 1 diabetes. Study-level findings and limits: When Type 1 diabetes patients were examined, their TCRB CDR3s proved moderately but significantly shorter in all four CD4+ subsets.

Sequencing targeted expressed TCRB transcripts, as all isolated RNA had been reverse transcribed. Clones were read by immunoSEQ multiplex PCR, and TCRdb kept only the in-frame ones, dropping some. Of 600,000 or so clones listed, around an eighth are singletons. The V end was cut by 1 base, the J end by 5 bases, with 15 bases between. Germline V gene sequence: CDR1 SGDLS, CDR2 YYNGEE. The CDR3 loop spans 15 amino acids. Details on this clone: Its antigen is as yet unknown.

The gene calls are TRBV9 and TRBJ1-1, with D maybe TRBD1 (6 bases). The TCR originated in a man aged 18 to 35 with type 1 diabetes. Sequencing input: naive CD4+ T cells from blood. The CDR3 DNA reads TGTGCCAGCAGCGTAACCCTGGGGGCGAGTACTGAAGCTTTCTTT. This gives the protein CASSVTLGASTEAFF. The full variable domain, in which reference TRBV9 and TRBJ1-1 provide the parts outside the CDR3, is DSGVTQTPKHLITATGQRVTLRCSPRSGDLSVYWYQQSLDQGLQFLIQYYNGEERAKGNILERFSAQQFPDLHSELNLSSLELGDSALYFCASSVTLGASTEAFFGQGTRLTVV.